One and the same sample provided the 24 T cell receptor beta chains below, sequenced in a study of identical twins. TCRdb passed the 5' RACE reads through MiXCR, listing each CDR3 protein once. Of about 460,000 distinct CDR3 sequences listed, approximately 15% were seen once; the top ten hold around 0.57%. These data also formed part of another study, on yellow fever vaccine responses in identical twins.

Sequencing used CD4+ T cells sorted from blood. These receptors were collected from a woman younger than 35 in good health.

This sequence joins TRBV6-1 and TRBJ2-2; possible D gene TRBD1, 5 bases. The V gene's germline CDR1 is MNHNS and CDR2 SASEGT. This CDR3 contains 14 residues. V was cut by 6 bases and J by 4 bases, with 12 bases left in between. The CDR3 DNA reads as TGTGCCAGCAGCCTCGACAGTTTCACCGGGGAGCTGTTTTTT. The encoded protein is CASSLDSFTGELFF.

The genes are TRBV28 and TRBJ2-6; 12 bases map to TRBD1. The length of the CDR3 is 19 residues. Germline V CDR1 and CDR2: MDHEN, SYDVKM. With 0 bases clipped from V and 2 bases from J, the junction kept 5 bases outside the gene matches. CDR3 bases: TGTGCCAGCAGTTTATGGACGGGACAGGGGGCGCCTGGGGCCAACGTCCTGACTTTC. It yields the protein CASSLWTGQGAPGANVLTF.

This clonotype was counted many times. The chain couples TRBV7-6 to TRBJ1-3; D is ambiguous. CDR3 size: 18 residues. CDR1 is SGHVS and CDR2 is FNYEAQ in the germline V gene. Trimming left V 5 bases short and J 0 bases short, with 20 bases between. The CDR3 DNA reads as TGTGCCAGCAGCCCAGTTGCGGTCGGAAAGCCCTCTGGAAACACCATATATTTT. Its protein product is CASSPVAVGKPSGNTIYF.

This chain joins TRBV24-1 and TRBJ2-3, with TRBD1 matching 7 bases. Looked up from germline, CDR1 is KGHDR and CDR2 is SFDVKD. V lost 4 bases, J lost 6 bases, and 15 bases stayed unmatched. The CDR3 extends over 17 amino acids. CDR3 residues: CATSDPATGKVGDTQYF. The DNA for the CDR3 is TGTGCCACCAGTGACCCCGCGACAGGGAAGGTAGGGGATACGCAGTATTTT.

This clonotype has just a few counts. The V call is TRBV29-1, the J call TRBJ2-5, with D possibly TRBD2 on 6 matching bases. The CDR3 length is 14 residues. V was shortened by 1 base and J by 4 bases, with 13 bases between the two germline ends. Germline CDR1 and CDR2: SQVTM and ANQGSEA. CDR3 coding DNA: TGCAGCGTTGAAGCTTCGGGGGTCGGAGAGACCCAGTACTTC. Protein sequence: CSVEASGVGETQYF.

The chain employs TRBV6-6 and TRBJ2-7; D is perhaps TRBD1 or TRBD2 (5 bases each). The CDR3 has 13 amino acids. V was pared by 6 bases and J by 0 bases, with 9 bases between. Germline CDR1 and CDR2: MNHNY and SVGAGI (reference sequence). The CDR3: CASRDGASYEQYF. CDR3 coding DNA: TGTGCCAGCAGGGACGGGGCCTCCTACGAGCAGTACTTC.

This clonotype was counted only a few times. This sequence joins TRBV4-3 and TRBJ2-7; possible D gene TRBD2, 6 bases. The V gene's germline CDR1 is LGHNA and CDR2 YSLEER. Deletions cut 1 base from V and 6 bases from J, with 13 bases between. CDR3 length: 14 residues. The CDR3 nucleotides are TGCGCCAGCAGCCAAGGAAGAGGAGGGGTCGAGCAGTACTTC. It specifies CASSQGRGGVEQYF.

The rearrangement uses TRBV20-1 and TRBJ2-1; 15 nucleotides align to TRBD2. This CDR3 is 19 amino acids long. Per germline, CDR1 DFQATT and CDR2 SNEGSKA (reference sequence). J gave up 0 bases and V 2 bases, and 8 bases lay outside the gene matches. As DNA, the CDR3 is TGCAGTGCTAGACAGGGACTAGCGGGAGGCATGAGCTCCTACAATGAGCAGTTCTTC. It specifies CSARQGLAGGMSSYNEQFF.

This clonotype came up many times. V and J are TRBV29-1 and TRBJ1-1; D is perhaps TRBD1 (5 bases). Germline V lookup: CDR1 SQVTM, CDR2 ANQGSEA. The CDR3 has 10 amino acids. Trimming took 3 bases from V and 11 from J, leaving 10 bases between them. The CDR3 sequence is CSVEEGLAFF. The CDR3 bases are TGCAGCGTTGAGGAGGGGCTGGCTTTCTTT.

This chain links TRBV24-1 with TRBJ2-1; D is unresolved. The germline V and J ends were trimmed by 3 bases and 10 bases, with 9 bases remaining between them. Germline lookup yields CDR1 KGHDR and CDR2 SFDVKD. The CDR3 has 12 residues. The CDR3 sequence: CATSDPAEEQFF. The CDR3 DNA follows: TGTGCCACCAGTGATCCGGCGGAAGAGCAGTTCTTC.

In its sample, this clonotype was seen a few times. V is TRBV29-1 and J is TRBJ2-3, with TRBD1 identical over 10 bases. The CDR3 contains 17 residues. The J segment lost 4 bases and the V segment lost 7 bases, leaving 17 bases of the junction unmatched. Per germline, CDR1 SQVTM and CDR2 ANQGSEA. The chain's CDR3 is CSASGDRGRQHSDTQYF. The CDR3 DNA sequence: TGCAGCGCCTCCGGGGACAGGGGACGCCAGCATTCAGATACGCAGTATTTT.

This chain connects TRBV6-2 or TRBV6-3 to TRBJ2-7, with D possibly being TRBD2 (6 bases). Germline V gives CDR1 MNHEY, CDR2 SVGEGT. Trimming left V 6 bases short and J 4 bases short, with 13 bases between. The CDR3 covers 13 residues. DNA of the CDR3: TGTGCCAGCAGGTATACCGGGACTTACGAGCAGTACTTC. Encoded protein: CASRYTGTYEQYF.

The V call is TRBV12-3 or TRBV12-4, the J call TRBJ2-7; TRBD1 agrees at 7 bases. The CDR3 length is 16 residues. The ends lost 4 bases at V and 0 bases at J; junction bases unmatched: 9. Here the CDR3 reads CASSSTGVYNSYEQYF. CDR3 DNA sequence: TGTGCCAGCAGTTCCACAGGGGTGTACAACTCCTACGAGCAGTACTTC.

The CDR3 coding sequence is TGCAGCGTGGTGACAGCGATCTACGAGCAGTACTTC. As protein: CSVVTAIYEQYF. J is TRBJ2-7 and V is TRBV29-1; a weak D match, TRBD1 (5 bases). Trimming left V 6 bases short and J 3 bases short, with 12 bases between. There are 12 residues in the CDR3. Germline CDR1 and CDR2: SQVTM and ANQGSEA.

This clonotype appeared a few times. The CDR3 nucleotides read TGTGCCAGCAGTTTATTAGGACCGAGCTATGGCTACACCTTC. This codes for CASSLLGPSYGYTF. The V call is TRBV12-3 or TRBV12-4, the J call TRBJ1-2; D gene ambiguous. This CDR3 comprises 14 residues. Trimming pared 2 bases from V and 4 bases from J, leaving 11 bases between.

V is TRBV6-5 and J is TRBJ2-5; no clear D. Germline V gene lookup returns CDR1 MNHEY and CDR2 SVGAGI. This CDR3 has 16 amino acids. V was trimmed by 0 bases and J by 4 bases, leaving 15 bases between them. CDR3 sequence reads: CASSYSVLNKGETQYF. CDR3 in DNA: TGTGCCAGCAGTTACTCGGTCCTTAACAAAGGAGAGACCCAGTACTTC.

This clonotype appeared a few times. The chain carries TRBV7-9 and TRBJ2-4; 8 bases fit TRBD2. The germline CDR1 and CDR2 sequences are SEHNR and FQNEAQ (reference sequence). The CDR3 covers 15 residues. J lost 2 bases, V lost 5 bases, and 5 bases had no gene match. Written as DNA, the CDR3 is TGTGCCAGCAGCACGGGACTAGTAACCAAAAACATTCAGTACTTC. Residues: CASSTGLVTKNIQYF.

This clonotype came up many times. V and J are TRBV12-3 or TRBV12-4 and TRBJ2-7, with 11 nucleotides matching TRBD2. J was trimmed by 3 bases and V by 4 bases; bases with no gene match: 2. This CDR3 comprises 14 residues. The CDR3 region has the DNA TGTGCCAGCAGTTCGGGACTAGCGGACTACGAGCAGTACTTC. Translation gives CASSSGLADYEQYF.

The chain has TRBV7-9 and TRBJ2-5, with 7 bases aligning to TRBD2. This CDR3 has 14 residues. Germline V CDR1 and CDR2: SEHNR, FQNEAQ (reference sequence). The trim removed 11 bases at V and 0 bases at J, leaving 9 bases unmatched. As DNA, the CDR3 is TGTGCCTCCAGCAGCGGGGCGTACCAAGAGACCCAGTACTTC. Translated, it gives CASSSGAYQETQYF.

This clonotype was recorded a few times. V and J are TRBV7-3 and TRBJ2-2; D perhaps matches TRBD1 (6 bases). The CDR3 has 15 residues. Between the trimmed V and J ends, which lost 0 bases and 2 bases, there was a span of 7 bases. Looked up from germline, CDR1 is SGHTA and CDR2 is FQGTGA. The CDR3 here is CASSLTDSNTGELFF. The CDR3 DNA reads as TGTGCCAGCAGCTTAACGGACAGTAACACCGGGGAGCTGTTTTTT.

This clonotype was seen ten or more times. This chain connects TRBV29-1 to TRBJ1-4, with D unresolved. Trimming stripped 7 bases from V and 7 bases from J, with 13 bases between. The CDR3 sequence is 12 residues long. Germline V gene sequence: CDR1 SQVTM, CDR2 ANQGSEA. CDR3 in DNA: TGCAGCGCGCGGGAGATGGGTGAAAAACTGTTTTTT. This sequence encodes CSAREMGEKLFF. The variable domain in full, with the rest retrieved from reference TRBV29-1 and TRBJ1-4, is SAVISQKPSRDICQRGTSLTIQCQVDSQVTMMFWYRQQPGQSLTLIATANQGSEATYESGFVIDKFPISRPNLTFSTLTVSNMSPEDSSIYLCSAREMGEKLFFGSGTQLSVL.

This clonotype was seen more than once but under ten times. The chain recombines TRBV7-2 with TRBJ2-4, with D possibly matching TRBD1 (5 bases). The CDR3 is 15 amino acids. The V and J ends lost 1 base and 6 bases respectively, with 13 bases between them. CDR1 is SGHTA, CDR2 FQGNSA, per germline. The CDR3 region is CASSLGAGKRNIQYF. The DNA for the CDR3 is TGTGCCAGCAGCTTAGGCGCAGGGAAGAGAAACATTCAGTACTTC.

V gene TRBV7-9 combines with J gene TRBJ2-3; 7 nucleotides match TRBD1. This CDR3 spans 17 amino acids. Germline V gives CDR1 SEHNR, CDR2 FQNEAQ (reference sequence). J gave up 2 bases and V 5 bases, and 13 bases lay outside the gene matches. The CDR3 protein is CASSRQGPRHFTDTQYF. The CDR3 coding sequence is TGTGCCAGCAGCCGACAGGGACCTCGGCATTTCACAGATACGCAGTATTTT.

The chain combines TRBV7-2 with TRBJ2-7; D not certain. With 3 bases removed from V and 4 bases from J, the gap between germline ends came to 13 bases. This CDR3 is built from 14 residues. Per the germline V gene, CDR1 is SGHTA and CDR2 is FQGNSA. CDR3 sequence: CASSFVIPPYEQYF. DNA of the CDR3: TGTGCCAGCAGCTTTGTGATACCTCCTTACGAGCAGTACTTC.